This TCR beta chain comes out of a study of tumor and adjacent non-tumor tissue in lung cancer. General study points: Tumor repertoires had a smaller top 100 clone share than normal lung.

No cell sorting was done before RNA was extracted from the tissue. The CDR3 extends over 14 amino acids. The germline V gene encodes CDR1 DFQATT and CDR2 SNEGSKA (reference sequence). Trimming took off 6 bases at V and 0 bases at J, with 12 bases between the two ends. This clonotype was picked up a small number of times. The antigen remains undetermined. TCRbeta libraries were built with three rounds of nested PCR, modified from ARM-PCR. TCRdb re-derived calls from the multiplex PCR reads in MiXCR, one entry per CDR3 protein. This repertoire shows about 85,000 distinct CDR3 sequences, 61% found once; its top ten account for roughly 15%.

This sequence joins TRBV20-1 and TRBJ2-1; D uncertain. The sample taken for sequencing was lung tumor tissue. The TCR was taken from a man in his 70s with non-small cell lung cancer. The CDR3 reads CSAPDTSSYNEQFF. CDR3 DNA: TGCAGTGCCCCCGACACCAGCTCCTACAATGAGCAGTTCTTC.